Reported below is one TCR beta chain. Germline is not matched at one junction end, which may reflect a read error. The data derive from a study of early T cells in non-severe SARS-CoV-2 infection. Study as a whole: Chains from this unsorted whole-blood bulk RNA could not be paired.

The protocol attached unique molecular identifiers to individual cDNA molecules. TCRdb reprocessed the 5' RACE reads with MiXCR, giving one entry per CDR3 protein. Among tens of thousands of distinct CDR3 sequences, approximately 14% were seen once, and the ten largest hold roughly 3.8%. The CDR3 spans 14 residues. The V gene's germline CDR1 is SEHNR and CDR2 FQNEAQ (reference sequence). The chain has TRBV7-9 and TRBJ2-1, with 12 bases identical to TRBD2. This receptor was identified in an adult who was a healthcare worker with PCR-confirmed SARS-CoV-2 infection or an uninfected control (not recorded which). The sequenced sample was whole blood, obtained at baseline. The CDR3, as DNA: TGTGCCAGCAGCCTAGCGGGAGGGGGGAATGAGCAGTTCTTC. Translating it yields CASSLAGGGNEQFF.